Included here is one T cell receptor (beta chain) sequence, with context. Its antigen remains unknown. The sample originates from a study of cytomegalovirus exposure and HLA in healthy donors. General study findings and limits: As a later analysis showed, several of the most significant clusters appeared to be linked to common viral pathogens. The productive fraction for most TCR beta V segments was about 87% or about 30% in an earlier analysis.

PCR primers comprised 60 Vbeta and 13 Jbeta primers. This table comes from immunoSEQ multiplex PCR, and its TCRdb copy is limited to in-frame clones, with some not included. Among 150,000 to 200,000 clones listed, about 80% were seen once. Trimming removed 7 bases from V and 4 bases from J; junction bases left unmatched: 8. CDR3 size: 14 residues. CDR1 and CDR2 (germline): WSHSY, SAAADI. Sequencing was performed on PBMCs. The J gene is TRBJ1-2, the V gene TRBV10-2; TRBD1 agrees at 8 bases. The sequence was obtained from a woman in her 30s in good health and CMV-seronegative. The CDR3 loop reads CASIRQGPSYGYTF. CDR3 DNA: TGCGCCAGCATAAGACAGGGGCCCTCCTATGGCTACACCTTC.